A selection of T cell receptor beta chains follows, all from one sample in a study of shared clonotypes between healthy human individuals. Using immunoSEQ multiplex PCR, the repertoire was profiled, and TCRdb retains in-frame clones only, with some absent. The sample consists of fewer than 1.6 million clones, roughly 98.5% of them appearing once. Sequencing was performed on naive CD4+ T cells sorted from blood. These receptors were collected from a man younger than 45 in good health. Each CDR3 is given with its conserved first and last residue. Each record gives: V gene, D gene, J gene, CDR3 protein. D genes are given only for firm matches.

v_gene: TRBV4-3; d_gene: NA; j_gene: TRBJ2-6; CDR3aa: CASSQTHTGRLANVLTF
v_gene: TRBV5-8; d_gene: NA; j_gene: TRBJ1-3; CDR3aa: CASSLDSRNTIYF
v_gene: TRBV2; d_gene: NA; j_gene: TRBJ1-5; CDR3aa: CASGDTGVNQPQHF
v_gene: TRBV12-1; d_gene: NA; j_gene: TRBJ2-7; CDR3aa: CASSSPFFGVFHEQYF
v_gene: TRBV14; d_gene: TRBD1; j_gene: TRBJ2-7; CDR3aa: CASSPGQGAKTYEQYF
v_gene: TRBV19; d_gene: TRBD1; j_gene: TRBJ1-2; CDR3aa: CASMNNRGSGYGYTF
v_gene: TRBV5-1; d_gene: NA; j_gene: TRBJ2-5; CDR3aa: CASSLGSQETQYF
v_gene: TRBV6-5; d_gene: NA; j_gene: TRBJ1-3; CDR3aa: CASSYSAASGNTIYF
v_gene: TRBV15; d_gene: TRBD2; j_gene: TRBJ2-1; CDR3aa: CATSVGLAEFNEQFF
v_gene: TRBV5-1; d_gene: NA; j_gene: TRBJ2-7; CDR3aa: CASSSGTPHEQYF
v_gene: TRBV28; d_gene: NA; j_gene: TRBJ2-6; CDR3aa: CASNRRRANVLTF
v_gene: TRBV28; d_gene: TRBD1; j_gene: TRBJ1-5; CDR3aa: CASRTGGAGQPQHF
v_gene: TRBV7-2; d_gene: NA; j_gene: TRBJ2-2; CDR3aa: CASRSNRAGELFF
v_gene: TRBV2; d_gene: NA; j_gene: TRBJ1-4; CDR3aa: CASLLLATNEKLFF
v_gene: TRBV29-1; d_gene: NA; j_gene: TRBJ2-7; CDR3aa: CSVKPNLYEQYF
v_gene: TRBV5-6; d_gene: TRBD2; j_gene: TRBJ2-1; CDR3aa: CASSPGLAAPHEQFF
v_gene: TRBV18; d_gene: TRBD1; j_gene: TRBJ1-1; CDR3aa: CASSPLEGTAEAFF
v_gene: TRBV6-6; d_gene: NA; j_gene: TRBJ1-1; CDR3aa: CASSYRGAHTEAFF
v_gene: TRBV14; d_gene: TRBD2; j_gene: TRBJ2-1; CDR3aa: CASSQRGLAGRNEQFF
v_gene: TRBV9; d_gene: NA; j_gene: TRBJ1-1; CDR3aa: CASSPRGTGTEAFF
v_gene: TRBV27; d_gene: NA; j_gene: TRBJ2-6; CDR3aa: CASSSGQGRGSSGANVLTF
v_gene: TRBV28; d_gene: TRBD2; j_gene: TRBJ2-7; CDR3aa: CASANSGSSYEQYF
v_gene: TRBV12-5; d_gene: TRBD2; j_gene: TRBJ2-3; CDR3aa: CASGLGPGSGKGTDTQYF
v_gene: TRBV5-1; d_gene: NA; j_gene: TRBJ2-3; CDR3aa: CASSSSQITDTQYF
v_gene: TRBV29-1; d_gene: NA; j_gene: TRBJ2-2; CDR3aa: CSAGPLGGELFF
v_gene: TRBV6-1; d_gene: TRBD2; j_gene: TRBJ2-1; CDR3aa: CASSAREGSYNEQFF
v_gene: TRBV4-3; d_gene: NA; j_gene: TRBJ2-1; CDR3aa: CASSQGGLPSYNEQFF
v_gene: TRBV7-8; d_gene: NA; j_gene: TRBJ2-1; CDR3aa: CASSLGGRVNEQFF
v_gene: TRBV29-1; d_gene: NA; j_gene: TRBJ2-7; CDR3aa: CSVRFWEESSYEQYF
v_gene: TRBV9; d_gene: NA; j_gene: TRBJ2-5; CDR3aa: CASSVGVRQETQYF
v_gene: TRBV7-9; d_gene: TRBD1; j_gene: TRBJ1-2; CDR3aa: CASSFGQGANYGYTF
v_gene: TRBV18; d_gene: NA; j_gene: TRBJ1-3; CDR3aa: CASSPRVEAGNTIYF
v_gene: TRBV5-1; d_gene: NA; j_gene: TRBJ2-6; CDR3aa: CASSLARPGANVLTF
v_gene: TRBV7-9; d_gene: NA; j_gene: TRBJ1-1; CDR3aa: CASSRGLNTEAFF
v_gene: TRBV5-1; d_gene: NA; j_gene: TRBJ2-3; CDR3aa: CASNLGIPDTQYF
v_gene: TRBV29-1; d_gene: TRBD1; j_gene: TRBJ2-7; CDR3aa: CSARDRYYEQYF
v_gene: TRBV2; d_gene: NA; j_gene: TRBJ1-1; CDR3aa: CASNEDRNTEAFF
v_gene: TRBV27; d_gene: TRBD1; j_gene: TRBJ2-7; CDR3aa: CASSPRFGQGLNEQYF
v_gene: TRBV19; d_gene: NA; j_gene: TRBJ1-5; CDR3aa: CASSMQGGQPQHF
v_gene: TRBV5-1; d_gene: TRBD2; j_gene: TRBJ2-1; CDR3aa: CASSILAGGAMDEQFF
v_gene: TRBV20-1; d_gene: NA; j_gene: TRBJ2-3; CDR3aa: CSSIWGNTQYF
v_gene: TRBV10-2; d_gene: NA; j_gene: TRBJ2-7; CDR3aa: CASEDSYEQYF
v_gene: TRBV28; d_gene: NA; j_gene: TRBJ2-7; CDR3aa: CASRSAGPIYEQYF
v_gene: TRBV5-5; d_gene: NA; j_gene: TRBJ2-3; CDR3aa: CASSFTGRGTTDTQYF
v_gene: TRBV9; d_gene: NA; j_gene: TRBJ2-1; CDR3aa: CASSVDDASSYNEQFF
v_gene: TRBV5-1; d_gene: NA; j_gene: TRBJ2-3; CDR3aa: CASSLSDTQYF
v_gene: TRBV30; d_gene: NA; j_gene: TRBJ1-1; CDR3aa: CAWRSQGFSEAFF
v_gene: TRBV19; d_gene: NA; j_gene: TRBJ2-1; CDR3aa: CASKGRGSGEQFF